The 13 T cell receptor beta chains below were found in one sample sequenced in a study of T cells after yellow fever vaccination. TCRdb passed the 5' RACE reads through MiXCR, listing each CDR3 protein once. The table lists about 210,000 distinct CDR3 sequences, around 3.1% of them singletons. Sequenced material: CD4+ T cells sorted from PBMCs, taken 10 days after the yellow fever booster vaccination. The receptors shown here come from a man in his late teens or twenties who received the YFV17D yellow fever vaccine.

This clonotype was seen many times. The rearrangement links TRBV5-1 to TRBJ2-3, with 7 nucleotides matching TRBD1. V gave up 0 bases and J gave up 1 base; unmatched junction bases: 2. Germline V CDR1 and CDR2: SGHRS, YFSETQ. The CDR3 covers 15 residues. DNA for the CDR3: TGCGCCAGCAGCTTGGAGGGACAGCGCACAGATACGCAGTATTTT. Translation gives CASSLEGQRTDTQYF.

At least ten counts were recorded for this clonotype. The CDR3, as DNA: TGTGCCAGCAGTGAATCCGGGAACACTGAAGCTTTCTTT. It encodes CASSESGNTEAFF. This chain joins TRBV6-1 and TRBJ1-1; D gene ambiguous. Germline loops: CDR1 MNHNS, CDR2 SASEGT. V lost 2 bases and J 1 base, leaving 5 bases between the germline ends. This CDR3 is 13 amino acids long.

J is TRBJ1-3 and V is TRBV5-6; D gene unclear. Trimming removed 4 bases at V and 0 bases at J, with 14 bases between. Germline CDR1 and CDR2: SGHDT and YYEEEE. This CDR3 is built from 16 residues. CDR3 nucleotide sequence: TGTGCCAGCAGCATCTGGACGGGCTACTCTGGAAACACCATATATTTT. It specifies CASSIWTGYSGNTIYF.

This clonotype occurred many times. The chain links TRBV7-2 to TRBJ1-1; 7 bases line up with TRBD1. The germline CDR1 and CDR2 sequences are SGHTA and FQGNSA. V was pared by 5 bases and J by 3 bases, with 9 bases of the junction left unmatched. This CDR3 spans 15 amino acids. The CDR3 DNA sequence: TGTGCCAGCAGCACCCAGGGGGTAGTCGACACTGAAGCTTTCTTT. Residues: CASSTQGVVDTEAFF.

This clonotype was recorded at least ten times. V and J are TRBV7-2 and TRBJ2-4; D unclear. Germline-derived CDR1 and CDR2 are SGHTA and FQGNSA. CDR3 size: 13 residues. Trimming cost V 4 bases and J 12 bases, with 16 bases left between them. CDR3 residues: CASSYPPLVPQYF. The CDR3, as DNA: TGTGCCAGCAGCTACCCCCCGCTGGTACCTCAGTACTTC.

Ten or more counts support this clonotype. The V gene is TRBV28, the J gene TRBJ2-3; D might be TRBD1 (5 bases). Trimming took off 6 bases at V and 4 bases at J, with 11 bases between the two ends. The CDR3 is 13 residues long. In germline, CDR1 is MDHEN, CDR2 SYDVKM. CDR3 coding DNA: TGTGCCAGCAGACAGCAGGGTTCAGATACGCAGTATTTT. This encodes CASRQQGSDTQYF.

This clonotype was counted only a few times. V gene TRBV20-1 combines with J gene TRBJ1-6; possibly TRBD1 for D (5 bases). CDR3 length: 14 residues. Per the germline V gene, CDR1 is DFQATT and CDR2 is SNEGSKA (reference sequence). V shed 6 bases and J shed 8 bases, with 17 bases lying between them. The CDR3 nucleotides read TGCAGTGCCCAGTGGGGGATTGGGGATTCACCCCTCCACTTT. It encodes CSAQWGIGDSPLHF.

At least ten counts were recorded for this clonotype. This chain connects TRBV7-9 to TRBJ1-5; D ambiguous. The CDR3 totals 13 residues. V was cut by 2 bases and J by 4 bases, with 6 bases left in between. CDR1 is SEHNR and CDR2 is FQNEAQ in the germline V gene (reference sequence). The CDR3: CASSLRENQPQHF. CDR3 sequence (DNA): TGTGCCAGCAGCTTAAGGGAGAATCAGCCCCAGCATTTT. The whole variable domain, remainder taken from reference TRBV7-9 and TRBJ1-5, is DTGVSQNPRHKITKRGQNVTFRCDPISEHNRLYWYRQTLGQGPEFLTYFQNEAQLEKSRLLSDRFSAERPKGSFSTLEIQRTEQGDSAMYLCASSLRENQPQHFGDGTRLSIL.

This clonotype was counted a few times. The V call is TRBV10-3, the J call TRBJ2-7; 8 nucleotides line up with TRBD1. The CDR3 runs 11 residues. The germline gives CDR1 ENHRY, CDR2 SYGVKD. Trimming removed 10 bases from V and 7 bases from J; junction bases left unmatched: 6. In DNA, the CDR3 is TGTGCCAACCAGGGGGCGCGGGAGCAGTACGTC. Residues: CANQGAREQYV.

V gene TRBV7-2 combines with J gene TRBJ2-3; no clear D gene. Looked up from germline, CDR1 is SGHTA and CDR2 is FQGNSA. The CDR3 covers 15 residues. The V end lost 0 bases, the J end lost 1 base, and 8 bases lay between the germline ends. The CDR3 spells CASSLAVEGTDTQYF. The CDR3 bases are TGTGCCAGCAGCTTAGCGGTAGAGGGCACAGATACGCAGTATTTT.

This clonotype was counted once. The gene calls are TRBV11-3 and TRBJ2-1; TRBD2 agrees at 8 bases. Trimming took 0 bases from V and 5 from J; bases not matched to a gene: 9. The CDR3 is made up of 17 amino acids. Per germline, CDR1 SGHNT and CDR2 YENEEA. This chain's CDR3 is CASSLDGPGGADNEQFF. In nucleotides, the CDR3 is TGTGCCAGCAGCTTAGATGGGCCCGGGGGGGCGGACAATGAGCAGTTCTTC.

This clonotype was counted at least ten times. The rearrangement uses TRBV27 and TRBJ2-5; tentative D call: TRBD2 (5 bases). Germline CDR1 MNHEY, CDR2 SMNVEV (reference sequence). The CDR3 contains 13 residues. V was clipped by 3 bases and J by 5 bases, with 10 bases between them. The CDR3 loop reads CASSFRGGETQYF. The CDR3, as DNA: TGTGCCAGCAGTTTCCGGGGTGGGGAGACCCAGTACTTC.

This clonotype was seen many times. The V call is TRBV30, the J call TRBJ1-2, with D unclear. Trimming shortened V by 4 bases and J by 5 bases, and 11 bases separated the two germline ends. Germline V gene sequence: CDR1 GTSNPN, CDR2 SVGIG (reference sequence). This CDR3 is built from 12 residues. This chain's CDR3 is CAWTPAGYGYTF. The CDR3 bases are TGTGCCTGGACCCCGGCCGGGTATGGCTACACCTTC.